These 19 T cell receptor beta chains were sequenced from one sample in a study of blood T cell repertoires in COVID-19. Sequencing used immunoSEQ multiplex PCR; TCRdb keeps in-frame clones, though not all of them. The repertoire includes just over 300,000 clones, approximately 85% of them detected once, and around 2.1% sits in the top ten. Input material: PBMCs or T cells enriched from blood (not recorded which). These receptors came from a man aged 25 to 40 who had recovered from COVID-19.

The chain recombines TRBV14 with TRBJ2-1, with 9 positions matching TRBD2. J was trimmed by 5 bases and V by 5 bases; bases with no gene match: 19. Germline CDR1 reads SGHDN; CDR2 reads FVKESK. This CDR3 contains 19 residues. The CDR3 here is CASSYDMRGGLYYDNEQFF. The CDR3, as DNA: TGTGCCAGCAGCTACGATATGCGGGGGGGCCTTTATTACGACAATGAGCAGTTCTTC.

CDR3 DNA: TGTGCCACCAGCAGCGCCCAAGGGAGGGGAAGGGCTGAAGCTTTCTTT. This encodes CATSSAQGRGRAEAFF. The chain uses TRBV15 and TRBJ1-1, with TRBD1 as a possible D gene (5 bases). CDR1 LNHNV and CDR2 YYDKDF come from the germline V gene (reference sequence). This CDR3 is 16 amino acids long. V was trimmed by 3 bases and J by 6 bases, leaving 20 bases between them.

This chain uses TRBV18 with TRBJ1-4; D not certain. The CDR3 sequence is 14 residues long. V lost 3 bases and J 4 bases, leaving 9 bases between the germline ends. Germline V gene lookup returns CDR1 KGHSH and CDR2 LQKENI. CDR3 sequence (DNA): TGTGCCAGCTCACCTCTACAGAATAATGAAAAACTGTTTTTT. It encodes CASSPLQNNEKLFF.

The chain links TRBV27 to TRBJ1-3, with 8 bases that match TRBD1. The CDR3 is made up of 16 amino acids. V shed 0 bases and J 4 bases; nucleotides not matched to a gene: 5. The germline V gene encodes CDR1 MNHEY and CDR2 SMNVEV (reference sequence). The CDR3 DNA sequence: TGTGCCAGCAGTTTATCCATCCAGGGGGCAGGAAACACCATATATTTT. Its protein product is CASSLSIQGAGNTIYF.

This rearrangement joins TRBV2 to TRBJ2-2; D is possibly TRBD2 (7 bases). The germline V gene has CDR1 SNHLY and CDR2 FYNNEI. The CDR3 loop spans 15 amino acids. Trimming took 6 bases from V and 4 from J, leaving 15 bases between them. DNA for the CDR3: TGTGCCAGCAGCCCGAGGGGGGGCGCCACCGGGGAGCTGTTTTTT. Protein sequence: CASSPRGGATGELFF.

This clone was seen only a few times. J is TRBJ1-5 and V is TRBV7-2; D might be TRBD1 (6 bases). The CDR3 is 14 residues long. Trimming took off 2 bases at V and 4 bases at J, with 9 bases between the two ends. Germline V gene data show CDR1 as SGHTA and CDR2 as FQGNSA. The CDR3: CASSLYRENQPQHF. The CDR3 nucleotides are TGTGCCAGCAGCTTATACAGGGAGAATCAGCCCCAGCATTTT. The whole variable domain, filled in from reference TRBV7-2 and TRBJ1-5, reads GAGVSQSPSNKVTEKGKDVELRCDPISGHTALYWYRQSLGQGLEFLIYFQGNSAPDKSGLPSDRFSAERTGGSVSTLTIQRTQQEDSAVYLCASSLYRENQPQHFGDGTRLSIL.

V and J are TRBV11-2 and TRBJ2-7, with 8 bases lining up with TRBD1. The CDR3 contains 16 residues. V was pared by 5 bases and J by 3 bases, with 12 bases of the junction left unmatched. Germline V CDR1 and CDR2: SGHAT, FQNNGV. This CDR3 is CASSHRQGKSIYEQYF. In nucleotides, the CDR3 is TGTGCCAGCAGCCACCGACAGGGGAAGTCTATCTACGAGCAGTACTTC.

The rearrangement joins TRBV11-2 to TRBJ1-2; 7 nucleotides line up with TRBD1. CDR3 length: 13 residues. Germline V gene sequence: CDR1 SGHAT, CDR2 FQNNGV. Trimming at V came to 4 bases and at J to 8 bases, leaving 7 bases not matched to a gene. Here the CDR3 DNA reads TGTGCCAGCAGCTCACAGGGGTCTGACGGCTACACCTTC. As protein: CASSSQGSDGYTF.

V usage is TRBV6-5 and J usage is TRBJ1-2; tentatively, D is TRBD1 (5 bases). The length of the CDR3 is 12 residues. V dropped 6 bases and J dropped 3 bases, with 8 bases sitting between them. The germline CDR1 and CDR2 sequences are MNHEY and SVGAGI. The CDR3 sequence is CASRVQDYGYTF. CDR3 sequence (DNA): TGTGCCAGCAGGGTACAGGACTATGGCTACACCTTC.

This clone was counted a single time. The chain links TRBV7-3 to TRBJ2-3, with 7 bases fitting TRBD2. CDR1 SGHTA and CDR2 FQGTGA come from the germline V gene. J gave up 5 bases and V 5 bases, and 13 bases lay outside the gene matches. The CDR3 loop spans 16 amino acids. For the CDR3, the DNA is TGTGCCAGCAGCCCCCGGGAGGCCCGGTCCAAAGATACGCAGTATTTT. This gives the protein CASSPREARSKDTQYF.

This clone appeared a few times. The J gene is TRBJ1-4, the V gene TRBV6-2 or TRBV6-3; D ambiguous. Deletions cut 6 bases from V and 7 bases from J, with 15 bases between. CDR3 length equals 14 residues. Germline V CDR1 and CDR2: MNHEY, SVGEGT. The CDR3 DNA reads TGTGCCAGCAGCCCCGAGGGAGGAGGTGAAAAACTGTTTTTT. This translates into CASSPEGGGEKLFF.

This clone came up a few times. CDR3 sequence (DNA): TGTGCCAGCAGTTTAGTGGGAGGGTTCCCCAATCAGCCCCAGCATTTT. The encoded protein is CASSLVGGFPNQPQHF. The V call is TRBV27, the J call TRBJ1-5; D not certain. The germline gives CDR1 MNHEY, CDR2 SMNVEV (reference sequence). V dropped 2 bases and J dropped 3 bases, with 14 bases sitting between them. The CDR3 has 16 residues.

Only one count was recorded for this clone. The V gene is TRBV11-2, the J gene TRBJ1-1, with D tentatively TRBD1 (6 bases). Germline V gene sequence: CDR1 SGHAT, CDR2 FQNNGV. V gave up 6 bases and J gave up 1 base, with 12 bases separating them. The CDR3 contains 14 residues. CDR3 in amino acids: CASRPGGPNTEAFF. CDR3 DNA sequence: TGTGCCAGCAGACCCGGGGGGCCGAACACTGAAGCTTTCTTT.

The CDR3 sequence: CAWTWGGGQPQHF. CDR3 nucleotides: TGTGCCTGGACCTGGGGGGGCGGCCAGCCCCAGCATTTT. The chain recombines TRBV30 with TRBJ1-5; maybe TRBD1 (6 bases). The V and J ends lost 4 bases and 7 bases respectively, with 14 bases between them. Germline V gives CDR1 GTSNPN, CDR2 SVGIG (reference sequence). The CDR3 loop spans 13 amino acids.

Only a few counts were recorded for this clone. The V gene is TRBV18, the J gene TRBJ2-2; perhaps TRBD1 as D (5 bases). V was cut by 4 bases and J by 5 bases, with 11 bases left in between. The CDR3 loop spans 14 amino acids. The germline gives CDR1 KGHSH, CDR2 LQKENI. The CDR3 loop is CASSLLRDTGELFF. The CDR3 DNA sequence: TGTGCCAGCTCACTCCTCAGGGATACCGGGGAGCTGTTTTTT. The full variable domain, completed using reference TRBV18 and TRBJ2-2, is NAGVMQNPRHLVRRRGQEARLRCSPMKGHSHVYWYRQLPEEGLKFMVYLQKENIIDESGMPKERFSAEFPKEGPSILRIQQVVRGDSAAYFCASSLLRDTGELFFGEGSRLTVL.

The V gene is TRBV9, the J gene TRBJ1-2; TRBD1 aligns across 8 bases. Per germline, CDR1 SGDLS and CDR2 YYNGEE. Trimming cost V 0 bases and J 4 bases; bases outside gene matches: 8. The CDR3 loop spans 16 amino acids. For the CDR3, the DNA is TGTGCCAGCAGCGTAGGTCGACAGGGGCTTAGCTATGGCTACACCTTC. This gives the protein CASSVGRQGLSYGYTF. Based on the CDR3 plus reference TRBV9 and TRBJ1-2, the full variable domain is DSGVTQTPKHLITATGQRVTLRCSPRSGDLSVYWYQQSLDQGLQFLIQYYNGEERAKGNILERFSAQQFPDLHSELNLSSLELGDSALYFCASSVGRQGLSYGYTFGSGTRLTVV.

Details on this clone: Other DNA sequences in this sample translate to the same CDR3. In DNA, the CDR3 is TGTGCCAGCAGTGGCGACAGGGGTCGACAAGAGACCCAGTACTTC. This codes for CASSGDRGRQETQYF. V usage is TRBV2 and J usage is TRBJ2-5; 8 bases are a match to TRBD1. Germline CDR1 reads SNHLY; CDR2 reads FYNNEI. This CDR3 has 15 amino acids. J lost 2 bases, V lost 4 bases, and 6 bases had no gene match.

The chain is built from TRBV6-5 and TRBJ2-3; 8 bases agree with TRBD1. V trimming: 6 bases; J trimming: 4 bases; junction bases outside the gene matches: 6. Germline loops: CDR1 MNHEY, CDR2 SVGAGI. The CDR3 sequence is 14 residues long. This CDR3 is CASSSGQGADTQYF. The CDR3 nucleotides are TGTGCCAGCAGCTCAGGACAGGGCGCAGATACGCAGTATTTT.

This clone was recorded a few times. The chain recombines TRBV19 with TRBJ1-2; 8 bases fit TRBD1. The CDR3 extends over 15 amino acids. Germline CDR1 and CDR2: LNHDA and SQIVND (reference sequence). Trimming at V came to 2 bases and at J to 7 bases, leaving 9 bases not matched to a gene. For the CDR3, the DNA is TGTGCCAGTAGTATACTCCCAGGGGGCGCCATTGGCTACACCTTC. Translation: CASSILPGGAIGYTF.